Listed here are 7 T cell receptor beta chains from one sample, sequenced in a study of tumor and adjacent non-tumor tissue in lung cancer. RNA was extracted from bulk tissue without any cell sorting. More than 3 cm separated this lung sample from the edge of the tumor. The library came from three nested PCR rounds adapted from ARM-PCR protocols. TCRdb redid the calling of the multiplex PCR reads with MiXCR, one entry per CDR3 protein. Of 77,000 or so distinct CDR3 sequences listed, around 80% were seen once; the top ten hold around two fifths. The sequencing sample was made of distant non-tumor lung tissue. The receptors derive from a man aged 70 or older with non-small cell lung cancer.

Regarding this clonotype: This may come from a read error, since a much larger clone is one base off. This sequence joins TRBV28 and TRBJ2-4; D call uncertain. Trimming removed 5 bases from V and 0 bases from J, with 11 bases in between. CDR1 is MDHEN, CDR2 SYDVKM, per germline. The length of the CDR3 is 15 residues. The chain's CDR3 is CASSVSPLAKNIQYF. The CDR3 DNA is TGTGCCAGCAGTGTATCCCCCCTAGCCAAAAACATTCAGTACTTC.

This clonotype was observed once. The V gene is TRBV5-4, the J gene TRBJ2-6; D possibly uses TRBD1 or TRBD2 (5 bases each). V was cut by 3 bases and J by 3 bases, with 16 bases left in between. The CDR3 contains 17 residues. CDR1 and CDR2 from the germline V gene are SGHNT and YYREEE (reference sequence). CDR3 amino acids: CASSYQGEHYGANVLTF. The CDR3 nucleotides read TGTGCCAGCAGCTATCAGGGAGAGCACTATGGGGCCAACGTCCTGACTTTC.

As to this clonotype: Just one base apart from a much larger clone, this may be a read error. The chain uses TRBV5-8 and TRBJ2-7; 7 bases line up with TRBD2. Looked up from germline, CDR1 is SGHTS and CDR2 is YDEGEE. There are 14 residues in the CDR3. The CDR3 coding sequence is TGTGTCAGCAGCCCGGGGGGTTCCCCCTACGAGCAGTACTTC. As protein: CVSSPGGSPYEQYF.

Note on this clonotype: A clone one base away is much larger, so this may be a read error. The J gene is TRBJ2-2, the V gene TRBV20-1, with D maybe TRBD2 (6 bases). This CDR3 has 14 amino acids. The germline CDR1 and CDR2 sequences are DFQATT and SNEGSKA (reference sequence). With 5 bases removed from V and 5 bases from J, the gap between germline ends came to 15 bases. The DNA for the CDR3 is TGCAGTGCTCGGAGGGAGTGGGGAACCGGGGAGCTGTTTTTT. Its protein product is CSARREWGTGELFF.

The sample holds one count of this clonotype. The genes are TRBV12-3 or TRBV12-4 and TRBJ2-5; TRBD2 matches 9 bases. The CDR3 loop spans 15 amino acids. The CDR3 bases are TGTGTCAGTAGCGGGCTAGCGGGAATGGTGGAGACCCAGTACTTC. The encoded protein is CVSSGLAGMVETQYF.

This clonotype was counted a few times. A much more abundant neighbour one base away suggests this may be a read error. The V call is TRBV20-1, the J call TRBJ1-2, with D maybe TRBD1 (6 bases). Germline assignment: CDR1 DFQATT and CDR2 SNEGSKA (reference sequence). The CDR3 length is 13 residues. The CDR3 reads CSARAGHIYGCTF. Written as DNA, the CDR3 is TGCAGTGCTAGGGCGGGACACATCTATGGCTGCACCTTC.

V and J are TRBV7-9 and TRBJ2-3; no definite D call. Germline V gene sequence: CDR1 SEHNR, CDR2 FQNEAQ (reference sequence). CDR3 length: 12 residues. The CDR3 loop is CDSSSPCDTQYF. The CDR3 DNA reads TGTGACAGTAGCTCCCCCTGTGATACGCAGTATTTT.